The 8 T cell receptor beta chains reported below all come from one sample, sequenced in a study of cytomegalovirus exposure and HLA in healthy donors. The PCR employed 60 Vbeta primers together with 13 Jbeta primers. Produced via immunoSEQ multiplex PCR; TCRdb's table is partial and in-frame only. The table lists 95,000 to 120,000 clones, 65% to 85% of them singletons. Sample: PBMCs. The receptors originated from a woman aged 18-35 years in good health and CMV-seronegative.

The chain has TRBV7-8 and TRBJ1-1, with no clear D. Trimming cost V 3 bases and J 5 bases, with 7 bases left between them. CDR1 and CDR2 from the germline V gene are SGHVS and FQNEAQ. The CDR3 length is 12 residues. The CDR3 coding sequence is TGTGCCAGCAGCTTCTTCAGAACTGAAGCTTTCTTT. Encoded protein: CASSFFRTEAFF.

The rearrangement joins TRBV13 to TRBJ2-4; 7 nucleotides align to TRBD1. Per germline, CDR1 PRHDT and CDR2 FYEKMQ (reference sequence). The CDR3 runs 17 residues. Trimming took 5 bases from V and 0 from J; bases not matched to a gene: 10. The CDR3 is CASSGGQFNLAKNIQYF. The CDR3 DNA follows: TGTGCCAGCAGCGGGGGACAGTTCAACCTAGCCAAAAACATTCAGTACTTC.

This chain uses TRBV11-3 with TRBJ2-7; the D gene is possibly TRBD2 (5 bases). V lost 5 bases and J 3 bases, leaving 11 bases between the germline ends. The CDR3 sequence is 13 residues long. Germline lookup yields CDR1 SGHNT and CDR2 YENEEA. CDR3 sequence: CASSDGVYYEQYV. DNA for the CDR3: TGTGCCAGCAGCGACGGGGTATACTACGAGCAGTACGTC.

The chain links TRBV30 to TRBJ1-6, with D uncertain. The CDR3 has 14 amino acids. Germline CDR1 and CDR2: GTSNPN and SVGIG (reference sequence). V dropped 2 bases and J dropped 14 bases, with 19 bases sitting between them. Here the CDR3 reads CAWSPGNRPLALHF. CDR3 nucleotides: TGTGCCTGGAGTCCAGGAAACCGGCCGTTGGCCCTCCACTTT.

CDR3 residues: CASSPNGTGKETQYF. CDR3 in DNA: TGTGCCAGCTCACCAAACGGGACTGGTAAAGAGACCCAGTACTTC. This rearrangement joins TRBV18 to TRBJ2-5; weak D call: TRBD2 (6 bases). The CDR3 consists of 15 residues. Trimming took off 2 bases at V and 3 bases at J, with 13 bases between the two ends. CDR1 and CDR2 (germline): KGHSH, LQKENI.

The V and J genes are TRBV4-3 and TRBJ2-1; 11 positions match TRBD2. With 0 bases clipped from V and 10 bases from J, the junction kept 5 bases outside the gene matches. CDR3 size: 15 residues. Germline V gives CDR1 LGHNA, CDR2 YSLEER. The DNA for the CDR3 is TGCGCCAGCAGCCAAGATGAGGGACTAGCGGAGGAGCAGTTCTTC. This sequence encodes CASSQDEGLAEEQFF.

This clone turned up a few times. The rearrangement links TRBV6-1 to TRBJ2-7; 10 nucleotides match TRBD1. Germline lookup yields CDR1 MNHNS and CDR2 SASEGT. J was trimmed by 0 bases and V by 1 base; bases with no gene match: 0. CDR3 size: 15 residues. The CDR3 loop reads CASSEGTGGSYEQYF. Here the CDR3 DNA reads TGTGCCAGCAGTGAAGGGACAGGGGGCTCCTACGAGCAGTACTTC.

The chain couples TRBV5-1 to TRBJ1-4; 10 positions match TRBD1. This CDR3 spans 15 amino acids. V shed 1 base and J 6 bases; nucleotides not matched to a gene: 3. Germline CDR1 SGHRS, CDR2 YFSETQ. This CDR3 is CASSLTGQGDEKLFF. CDR3 nucleotides: TGCGCCAGCAGCTTGACCGGACAGGGGGATGAAAAACTGTTTTTT.